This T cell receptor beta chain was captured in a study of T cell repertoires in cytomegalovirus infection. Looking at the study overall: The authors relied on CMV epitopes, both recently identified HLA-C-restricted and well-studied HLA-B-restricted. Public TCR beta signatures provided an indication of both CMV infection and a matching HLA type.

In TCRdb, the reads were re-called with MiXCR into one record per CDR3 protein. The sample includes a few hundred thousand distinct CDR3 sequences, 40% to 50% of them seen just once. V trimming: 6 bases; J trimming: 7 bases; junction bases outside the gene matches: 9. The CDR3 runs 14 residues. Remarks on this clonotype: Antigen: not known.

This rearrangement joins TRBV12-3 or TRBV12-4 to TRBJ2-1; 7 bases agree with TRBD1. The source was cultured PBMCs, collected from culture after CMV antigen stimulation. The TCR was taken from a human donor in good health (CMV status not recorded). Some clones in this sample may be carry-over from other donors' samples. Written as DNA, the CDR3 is TGTGCCAGCAGCCGCCGGGACAGAGGGAATGAGCAGTTCTTC. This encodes CASSRRDRGNEQFF.